These T cell receptor beta chains were read from a single sample in a study of blood T cell repertoires in COVID-19. Repertoires were generated with immunoSEQ multiplex PCR, while TCRdb's copy carries only in-frame clones and drops some. The data contain over 25,000 clones, approximately 89% of them singletons. Sequenced sample: peripheral blood. All receptors come from a human donor in a cohort sampled during active COVID-19. The CDR3 runs from the conserved cysteine through the conserved F or W.

J gene | V gene | CDR3 length | CDR3 protein
TRBJ2-6 | TRBV19 | 18 | CASSIVQRGTTGANVLTF
TRBJ2-4 | TRBV11-2 | 14 | CASSLDPLGLTQYF
TRBJ2-2 | TRBV13 | 16 | CASRLVELSGTGELFF
TRBJ2-3 | TRBV6-5 | 15 | CASSLLGGGPDTQYF
TRBJ2-3 | TRBV29-1 | 15 | CSVVGGKGATDTQYF
TRBJ2-7 | TRBV27 | 12 | CASRDGQYEQYF
TRBJ2-5 | TRBV21-1 | 16 | CASSKGKQTRQETQYF
TRBJ1-1 | TRBV9 | 17 | CASSVSRDRGQNTEAFF
TRBJ1-1 | TRBV6-4 | 13 | CASSDRTGSEAFF
TRBJ2-4 | TRBV27 | 17 | CASSLVAGGLGKNIQYF